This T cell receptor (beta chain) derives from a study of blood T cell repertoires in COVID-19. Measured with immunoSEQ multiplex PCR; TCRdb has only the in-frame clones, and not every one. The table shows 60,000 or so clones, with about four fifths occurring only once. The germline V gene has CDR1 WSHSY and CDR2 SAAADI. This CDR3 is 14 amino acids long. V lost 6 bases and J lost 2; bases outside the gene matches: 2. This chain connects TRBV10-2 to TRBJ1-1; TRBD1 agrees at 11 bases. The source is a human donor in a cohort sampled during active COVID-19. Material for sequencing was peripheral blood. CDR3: CASRGQGGNTEAFF. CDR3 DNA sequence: TGCGCCAGCAGGGGACAGGGGGGAAACACTGAAGCTTTCTTT.